This T cell receptor (beta chain) derives from a study of T cell responses to AZD1222 COVID-19 vaccine. Clones were sequenced by immunoSEQ multiplex PCR, and TCRdb holds only the in-frame ones, with some missing. The table has around 100,000 clones, around nine tenths seen once. V dropped 0 bases and J dropped 2; count of bases not matched to a gene: 7. CDR1 and CDR2 from the germline V gene are SGDLS and YYNGEE. This CDR3 is 18 amino acids long. This chain connects TRBV9 to TRBJ2-2, with 10 bases lining up with TRBD2. This specimen was peripheral blood, taken on day 0 of AZD1222 vaccination. The source of this sequence is an adult in good health. The CDR3 here is CASSVAGSGGINTGELFF. In DNA, the CDR3 is TGTGCCAGCAGCGTAGCGGGTAGCGGGGGGATAAACACCGGGGAGCTGTTTTTT.